This T cell receptor beta chain is from a study of beta chain features in type 1 diabetes. As for the study in general: Investigators examined around 98 million sorted cells across all samples.

Whole-study findings and limits: Naive, central memory and regulatory TCRB repertoires appeared more similar among patients than healthy donors. When Type 1 diabetes patients were examined, their TCRB CDR3s proved moderately but significantly shorter in all four CD4+ subsets. Cells expressing TCR highly could be over-represented by cDNA sequencing. The study found fewer insertions and more deletions at VDJ junctions in type 1 diabetes patients.

The CDR3 contains 16 residues. The V gene's germline CDR1 is SGHTA and CDR2 FQGNSA. Trimming stripped 4 bases from V and 1 base from J, with 16 bases between. Reverse transcribing all isolated RNA meant expressed TCRB transcripts were sequenced. The protocol was immunoSEQ multiplex PCR, while the TCRdb copy is restricted to in-frame clones and leaves out a portion. The sample includes 600,000 or so clones, over 13% of them seen just once. There are a few counts of this clone. Its antigen is unknown. Sequenced: naive CD4+ T cells from blood. The chain combines TRBV7-2 with TRBJ2-5; D is unclear. The receptor's source is a man between 18 and 29 years old with type 1 diabetes. The CDR3 reads CASSYRVGRSQETQYF. The CDR3 DNA reads TGTGCCAGCAGCTACCGGGTCGGCAGGAGCCAAGAGACCCAGTACTTC.